This T cell receptor beta chain originates from a study of T cells and copy number aberrations in small-cell lung cancer (dated by TCRdb to about 2021). Concerning the study at large: Whole-exome sequencing of the same tumor regions was paired with TCR repertoire sequencing so that T cell metrics could be related to mutations and copy number aberrations. Tumor TCR data were available for about 17 patients, and TCR data from both tumor and normal tissue were available for some 15 patients. Overall results and qualifications from the work: Tumors had lower T-cell density, richness and clonality than adjacent lung tissue, though the difference in density was not significant. Every specimen was formalin-fixed paraffin-embedded tissue, a material known to introduce sequencing artifacts. The study was limited by a small sample size because surgical resection is uncommon in small-cell lung cancer, and the findings require validation.

The donors were limited-stage small-cell lung cancer patients whose surgical resection took place in Hangzhou, China, between the late 2000s and the early 2020s. All donors had upfront surgery without preoperative chemotherapy or radiotherapy, and none received immunotherapy before or after surgery. All 20 or so patients in the sequenced cohort were identified as smokers or heavy second-hand smokers. Adjacent normal lung was taken at least 2 cm away from the tumor margin, and two pathologists confirmed by morphology that the adjacent normal lung was free of malignant cells. The study used multi-region TCR-beta sequencing of resected limited-stage small-cell lung cancers together with tumor-adjacent lung tissue to characterize T cell repertoire heterogeneity. Genomic DNA was extracted from FFPE tissue using the AllPrep DNA/RNA FFPE Kit (Qiagen). V is pruned by 6 bases and J by 8 bases, leaving 14 bases of the junction without a gene match. The CDR1 and CDR2 encoded by the germline V gene are SQVTM and ANQGSEA. Including the terminal cysteine and phenylalanine, the CDR3 comprises 15 residues. Solely the CDR3 DNA is kept, with 45 bases framed from the first base.

Using multiplexed V- and J-gene primers, the immunoSEQ hsTCRB Kit amplified TCR-beta CDR3 regions from genomic DNA. Unique DNA barcodes were added in a second PCR, and the samples were pooled together with a negative control and a positive control. The pooled TCR-beta libraries were sequenced using a 150-cycle paired-end protocol on an Illumina MiSeq. The published analysis was carried out like this. Adaptive Biotechnologies processed the raw sequencing data into a report containing normalized, annotated TCR-beta repertoires. To compute T-cell density, TCR-beta templates were normalized to usable DNA, with usable DNA estimated through amplification of housekeeping genes. Clonality was defined as 1 minus Pielou's evenness, while richness was a count of unique rearrangements. TCRdb provides this immuneACCESS table in a form limited to in-frame rearrangements. Some clones are lacking; in checked studies, under half of them reflect an unresolved V gene, and why the rest are absent is not known. V and J calls and clone size are those listed in that table; D and trimming were worked out from the DNA. The table for this sample lists 400 to 550 clones; roughly nine tenths of them were counted only once. The ten largest clones take up about 6.4% of the sample.

With respect to this clone: Its antigen target is currently unknown. Base quality data are lacking; no much larger clone is found one base away.

Recombination linked TRBV29-1 to TRBJ2-3, with 10 bases matching TRBD2. What was sequenced was normal tissue next to the tumor. This receptor was obtained from a man aged 55-75 years with small cell lung cancer. CDR3 protein: CSVHVGLAASGTQYF. The sequenced DNA: TGCAGCGTCCATGTTGGACTAGCGGCCTCGGGTACGCAGTATTTT.